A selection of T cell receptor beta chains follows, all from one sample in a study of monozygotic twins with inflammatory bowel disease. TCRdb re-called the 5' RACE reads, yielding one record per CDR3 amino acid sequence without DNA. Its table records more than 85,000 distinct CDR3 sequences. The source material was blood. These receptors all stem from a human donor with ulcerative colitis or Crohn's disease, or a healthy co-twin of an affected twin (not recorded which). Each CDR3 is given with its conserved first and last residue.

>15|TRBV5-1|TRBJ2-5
CASKIKTSGTETQYF
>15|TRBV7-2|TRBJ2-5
CASSLRLASGETQYF
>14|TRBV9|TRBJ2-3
CASRRANRGDTQYF
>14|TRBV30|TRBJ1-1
CAWTPEREFSEAFF
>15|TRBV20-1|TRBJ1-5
CSASTGSVSNQPQHF
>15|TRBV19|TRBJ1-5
CASSVTGPGNQPQHF
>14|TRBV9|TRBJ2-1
CASSVGRGGNEQFF
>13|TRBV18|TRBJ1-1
CASSPGGLTEAFF
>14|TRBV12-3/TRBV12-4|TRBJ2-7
CASSFGVAGDEQYF
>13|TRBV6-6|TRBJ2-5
CASFLAGGETQYF
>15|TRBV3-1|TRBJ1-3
CASSHGIRSGNTIYF
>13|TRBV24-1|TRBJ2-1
CATSEASNPWQFF
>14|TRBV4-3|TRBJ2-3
CASSQDISSDTQYF
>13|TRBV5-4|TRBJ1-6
CASSLTGNSPLHF
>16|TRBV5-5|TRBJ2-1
CASSLGQRESAHEQFF
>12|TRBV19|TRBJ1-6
CASSQNNSPLHF
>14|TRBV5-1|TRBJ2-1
CASSTGGVDNEQFF
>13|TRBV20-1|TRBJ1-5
CSARGQRDQPQHF
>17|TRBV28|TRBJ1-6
CASSLGSGRSYNSPLHF
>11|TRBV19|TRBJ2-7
CASSGNYEQYF
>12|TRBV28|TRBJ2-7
CALSSGSYEQYF
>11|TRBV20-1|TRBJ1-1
CRSAGGTEAFF
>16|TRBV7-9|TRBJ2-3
CASSLGDRAIGDTQYF
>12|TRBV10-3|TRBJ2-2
CAGHGNTGELFF
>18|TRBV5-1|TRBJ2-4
CASSLEPGQGRSKNIQYF
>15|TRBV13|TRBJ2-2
CASSPSVGPTGELFF
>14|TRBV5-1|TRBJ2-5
CASSEPTRQETQYF
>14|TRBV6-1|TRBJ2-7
CASSEMPGEGEQYF
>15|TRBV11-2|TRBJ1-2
CASSYQTTGADGYTF
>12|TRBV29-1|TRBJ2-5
CSVTDGGKTQYF
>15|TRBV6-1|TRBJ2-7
CASSEREEASYEQYF
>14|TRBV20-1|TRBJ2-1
CSATRPQAYNEQFF
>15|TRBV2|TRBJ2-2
CASSQKRTGTGELFF
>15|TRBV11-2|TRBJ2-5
CASSLDPGRVETQYF
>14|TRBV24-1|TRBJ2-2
CATSHRSYTGELFF
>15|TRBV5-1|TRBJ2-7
CASSASTAESYEQYF
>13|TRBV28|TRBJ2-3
CASSRLVTDTQYF
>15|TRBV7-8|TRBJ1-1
CASSLQGVGNTEAFF
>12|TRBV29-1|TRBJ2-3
CSVWRTTDTQYF
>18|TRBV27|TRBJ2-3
CASSPTHRGLVRADTQYF
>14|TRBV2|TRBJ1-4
CASSERGGIEKLFF
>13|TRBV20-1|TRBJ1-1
CSATRDRGTEAFF
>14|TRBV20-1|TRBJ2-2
CSASHLPGTGELFF
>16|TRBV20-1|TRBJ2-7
CSAATSGSIDAYEQYF
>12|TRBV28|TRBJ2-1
CASSPSGGEQFF
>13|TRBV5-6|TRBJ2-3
CASSFEVADTQYF
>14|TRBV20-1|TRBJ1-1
CSAKADTTRAEAFF
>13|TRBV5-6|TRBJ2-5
CASSPGLARPQYF
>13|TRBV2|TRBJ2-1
CASSGKFYNEQFF
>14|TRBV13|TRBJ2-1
CASRGGGGYNEQFF
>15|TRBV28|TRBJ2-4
CASSLSRGAKNIQYF
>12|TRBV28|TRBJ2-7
CASSLFPYEQYF
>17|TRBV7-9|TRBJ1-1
CASSSSRTGVPRTEAFF